These T cell receptor beta chains were read from a single sample in a study of type 1 regulatory T cells. MiXCR, run by TCRdb on the reads, gives a single entry per CDR3 protein. The data hold more than 50,000 distinct CDR3 sequences, with 62% observed a single time. These receptors have no identified antigens. Sequencing input: cultured non-Tr1 T cells, either the whole culture or a sorted T cell fraction (not recorded which). The receptors originated from a human donor in good health. CDR3s include the opening cysteine and the closing phenylalanine or tryptophan. D genes are given only for firm matches. The size entry is marked missing in some rows and otherwise reads once, few, many or a size class.

d_gene,v_gene,j_gene,abundance,CDR3nt,CDR3aa
TRBD2,TRBV5-1,TRBJ2-3,few,TGCGCCAGCAGCGAGGAAACCGGACTAGCGGAATCAGATACGCAGTATTTT,CASSEETGLAESDTQYF
NA,TRBV11-2,TRBJ2-1,few,TGTGCCAGCAGCTCCCTTAGGGGTAACTACAATGAGCAGTTCTTC,CASSSLRGNYNEQFF
NA,TRBV3-1,TRBJ2-2,NA,TGTGCCAGCAGCCAAGTCGTAGATGGCGGGGAGCTGTTTTTT,CASSQVVDGGELFF
TRBD2,TRBV6-6,TRBJ2-7,NA,TGTGCCAGCAGTTATACTAGCGGGAGGGCCGGGGAGCAGTACTTC,CASSYTSGRAGEQYF
NA,TRBV7-2,TRBJ2-7,NA,TGTGCCAGCAGCTTGAAGCGGGCCTACGAGCAGTACTTC,CASSLKRAYEQYF
NA,TRBV19,TRBJ1-6,NA,TGTGCCAGTAATTCGAGGGCGCGGGATTCACTCCTCCACTTT,CASNSRARDSLLHF
NA,TRBV11-2,TRBJ2-1,NA,TGTGCCAGCAGCTTTCTTAGGGCAGACAGAGGGAATGAGCAGTTCTTC,CASSFLRADRGNEQFF
NA,TRBV5-1,TRBJ1-4,NA,TGCGCCAGCAGCTTGGATCCGGGATCGGGTGAAAAACTGTTTTTT,CASSLDPGSGEKLFF
NA,TRBV5-1,TRBJ2-1,few,TGCGCCAGCAGCTTGGATCAGTTCTCGTCCTACAATGAGCAGTTCTTC,CASSLDQFSSYNEQFF
NA,TRBV24-1,TRBJ2-1,NA,TGTGCCACCAGTGATACCGCACCCGGTGAGCAGTTCTTC,CATSDTAPGEQFF
NA,TRBV4-3,TRBJ1-1,NA,TGCGCCAGCAGCCAAGATTCAGGGGCTGAAGCTTTCTTT,CASSQDSGAEAFF
NA,TRBV20-1,TRBJ2-3,once,TGCAGTGCTAGCCGGTTTGGCCGAGAAAGCACAGATACGCAGTATTTT,CSASRFGRESTDTQYF
TRBD2,TRBV7-9,TRBJ2-2,NA,TGTGCCAAATCTAGCGGTAACACCGGGGAGCTGTTTTTT,CAKSSGNTGELFF
NA,TRBV5-1,TRBJ1-1,NA,TGCGCCAGCAGCCGAACCAGTCAGAACACTGAAGCTTTCTTT,CASSRTSQNTEAFF
TRBD1,TRBV15,TRBJ2-5,medium-sized,TGTGCCACCAGGACCGGACAGGGGTTTGAGACCCAGTACTTC,CATRTGQGFETQYF
NA,TRBV4-3,TRBJ1-4,NA,TGCGCCAGCAGCCAATTAGGGGGATCAAATGAAAAACTGTTTTTT,CASSQLGGSNEKLFF
NA,TRBV3-1,TRBJ2-5,NA,TGTGCCAGCAGCCTCCTCCGGGGTTTGGAGACCCAGTACTTC,CASSLLRGLETQYF
NA,TRBV5-1,TRBJ2-1,NA,TGCGCCAGCAGCCCCGCCGGAGCGGAGCGCTACAATGAGCAGTTCTTC,CASSPAGAERYNEQFF
NA,TRBV30,TRBJ1-2,NA,TGTGCCTGGAGTGGGGGGAGCGGCTATGGCTACACATTC,CAWSGGSGYGYTF
TRBD1,TRBV3-1,TRBJ1-2,NA,TGTGCCAGCAGCCCCGGGACAGATGGCTACACCTTC,CASSPGTDGYTF
NA,TRBV20-1,TRBJ2-7,NA,TGCAGTGCTAGAGAACTCCCCCCACAGGGCTACGAGCAGTACTTC,CSARELPPQGYEQYF
NA,TRBV28,TRBJ1-2,few,TGTGCCAGCAGCTTCAGTCTATCTGGCTACACCTTC,CASSFSLSGYTF